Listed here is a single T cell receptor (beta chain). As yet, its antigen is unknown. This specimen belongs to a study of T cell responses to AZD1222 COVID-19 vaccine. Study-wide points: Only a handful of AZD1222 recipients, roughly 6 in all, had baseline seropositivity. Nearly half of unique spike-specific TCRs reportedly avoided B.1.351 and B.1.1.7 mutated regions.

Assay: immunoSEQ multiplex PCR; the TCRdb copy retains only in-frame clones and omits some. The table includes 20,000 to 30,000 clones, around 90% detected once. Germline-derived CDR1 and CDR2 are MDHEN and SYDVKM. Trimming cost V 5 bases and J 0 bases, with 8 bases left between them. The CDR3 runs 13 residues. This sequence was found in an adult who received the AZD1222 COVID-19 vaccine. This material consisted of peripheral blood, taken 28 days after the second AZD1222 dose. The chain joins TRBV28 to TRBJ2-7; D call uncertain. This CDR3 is CASSGLDSYEQYF. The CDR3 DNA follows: TGTGCCAGCAGTGGGCTCGACTCCTACGAGCAGTACTTC. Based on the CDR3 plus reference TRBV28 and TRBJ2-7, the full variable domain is DVKVTQSSRYLVKRTGEKVFLECVQDMDHENMFWYRQDPGLGLRLIYFSYDVKMKEKGDIPEGYSVSREKKERFSLILESASTNQTSMYLCASSGLDSYEQYFGPGTRLTVT.